This T cell receptor beta chain stems from a study of cytomegalovirus exposure and HLA in healthy donors. Comment on this clone: Antigen: not known.

This CDR3 has 15 residues. Germline CDR1 SGDLS, CDR2 YYNGEE. J lost 2 bases, V lost 4 bases, and 7 bases had no gene match. Use of 60 Vbeta and 13 Jbeta primers characterized the PCR. As processed by the authors: It was a later analysis that counted 83 million or so unique TCR beta chains, of which some 9.9 million were shared. The assay was immunoSEQ multiplex PCR, and TCRdb's table has in-frame clones only and misses some. V, J and clone size reflect that table, while D and trimming were determined from the DNA. The sample yields approximately 150,000 clones, over 70% seen once. Study-level points and caveats: Association with HLA alleles at 0.05 false discovery rate was found for 16,951 TCR beta sequences in a later analysis.

Sequencing was carried out using PBMCs. The rearrangement uses TRBV9 and TRBJ1-2, with 8 bases lining up with TRBD1. This clonotype was obtained from a male donor in good health and CMV-seropositive. CDR3 coding DNA: TGTGCCAGCAGCTCAAACAGGGGGTGGAACTATGGCTACACCTTC. Translation gives CASSSNRGWNYGYTF. The entire variable domain, with the rest obtained from reference TRBV9 and TRBJ1-2, is as follows: DSGVTQTPKHLITATGQRVTLRCSPRSGDLSVYWYQQSLDQGLQFLIQYYNGEERAKGNILERFSAQQFPDLHSELNLSSLELGDSALYFCASSSNRGWNYGYTFGSGTRLTVV.